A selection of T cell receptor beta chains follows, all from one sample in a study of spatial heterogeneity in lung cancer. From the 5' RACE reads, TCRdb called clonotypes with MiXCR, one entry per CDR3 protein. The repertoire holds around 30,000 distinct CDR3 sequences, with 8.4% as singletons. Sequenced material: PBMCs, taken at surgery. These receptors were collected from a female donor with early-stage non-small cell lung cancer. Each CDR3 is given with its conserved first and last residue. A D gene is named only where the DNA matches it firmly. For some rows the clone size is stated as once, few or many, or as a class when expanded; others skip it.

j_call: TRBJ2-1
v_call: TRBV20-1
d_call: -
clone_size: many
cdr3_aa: CSARDLSSYNEQFF
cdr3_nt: TGCAGTGCCAGGGACCTGAGCTCCTACAATGAGCAGTTCTTC

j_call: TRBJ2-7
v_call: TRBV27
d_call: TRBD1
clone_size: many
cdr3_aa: CASSSTRGWEQYF
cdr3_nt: TGTGCCAGCAGTTCCACCAGGGGGTGGGAGCAGTACTTC

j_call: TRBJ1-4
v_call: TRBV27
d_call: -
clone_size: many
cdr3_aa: CASSPPGGRGLFF
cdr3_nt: TGTGCCAGCAGTCCCCCGGGAGGGCGGGGACTGTTTTTT

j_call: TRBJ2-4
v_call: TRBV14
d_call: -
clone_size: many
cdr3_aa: CASSQALSGGQNIQYF
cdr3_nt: TGTGCCAGCAGCCAAGCTCTATCGGGCGGCCAAAACATTCAGTACTTC

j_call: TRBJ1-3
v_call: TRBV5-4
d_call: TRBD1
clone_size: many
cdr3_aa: CASSRDSSGNTIYF
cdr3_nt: TGTGCCAGCAGCCGGGACAGCTCTGGAAACACCATATATTTT

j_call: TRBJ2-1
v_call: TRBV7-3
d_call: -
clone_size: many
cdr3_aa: CASSLMAGSYNEQFF
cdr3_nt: TGTGCCAGCAGCTTAATGGCGGGATCCTACAATGAGCAGTTCTTC

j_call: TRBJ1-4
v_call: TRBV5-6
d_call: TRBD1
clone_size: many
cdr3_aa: CASSRMTGASEKLFF
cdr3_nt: TGTGCCAGCAGCAGGATGACAGGGGCGAGTGAAAAACTGTTTTTT

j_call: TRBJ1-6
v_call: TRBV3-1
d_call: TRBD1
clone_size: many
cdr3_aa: CASSHNRQGRSPLHF
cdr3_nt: TGTGCCAGCAGCCACAACCGACAGGGTCGCTCACCCCTCCACTTT

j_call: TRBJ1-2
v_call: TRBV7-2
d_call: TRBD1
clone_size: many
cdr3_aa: CASSLGPGGLYGYTF
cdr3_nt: TGTGCCAGCAGCTTAGGACCAGGGGGCCTCTATGGCTACACCTTC

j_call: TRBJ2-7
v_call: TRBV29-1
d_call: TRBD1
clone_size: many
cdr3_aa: CSALRRQGEYEQYF
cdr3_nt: TGCAGCGCTCTCCGTCGACAGGGGGAATACGAGCAGTACTTC

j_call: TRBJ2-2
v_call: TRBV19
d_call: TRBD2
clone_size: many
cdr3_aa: CASSIGAAGDTGELFF
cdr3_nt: TGTGCCAGTAGTATAGGGGCAGCGGGGGACACCGGGGAGCTGTTTTTT

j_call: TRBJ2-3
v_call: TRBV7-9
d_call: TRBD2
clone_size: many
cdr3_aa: CASSPPWRESTDTQYF
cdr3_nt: TGTGCCAGCAGCCCCCCCTGGCGGGAGAGCACAGATACGCAGTATTTT

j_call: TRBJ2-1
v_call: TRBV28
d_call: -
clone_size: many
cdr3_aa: CASATRRIQQYEQFF
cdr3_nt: TGTGCCAGCGCAACCCGGCGGATCCAACAATATGAGCAGTTCTTC

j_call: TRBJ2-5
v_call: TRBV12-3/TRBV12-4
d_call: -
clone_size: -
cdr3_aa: CASSRPVLQETQYF
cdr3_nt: TGTGCCAGCAGCAGACCGGTGCTTCAAGAGACCCAGTACTTC

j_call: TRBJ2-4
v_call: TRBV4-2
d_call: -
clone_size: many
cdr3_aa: CASSPGLLAKNIQYF
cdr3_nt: TGTGCCAGCAGCCCCGGACTCCTAGCCAAAAACATTCAGTACTTC

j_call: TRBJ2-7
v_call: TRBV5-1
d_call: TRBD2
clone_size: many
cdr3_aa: CASSLSWGSGGIYEQYF
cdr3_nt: TGCGCCAGCAGCTTGAGTTGGGGTAGCGGGGGCATCTACGAGCAGTACTTC

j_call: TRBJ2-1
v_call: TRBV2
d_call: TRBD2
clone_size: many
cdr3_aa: CASATSGNNEQFF
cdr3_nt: TGTGCCAGCGCGACTAGCGGGAACAATGAGCAGTTCTTC

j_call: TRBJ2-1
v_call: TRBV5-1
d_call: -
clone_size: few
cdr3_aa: CASSLGFLYNEQFF
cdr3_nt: TGCGCCAGCAGCTTGGGTTTTCTTTACAATGAGCAGTTCTTC

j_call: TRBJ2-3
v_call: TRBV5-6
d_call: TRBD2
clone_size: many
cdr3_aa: CASSFLAGKWADTQYF
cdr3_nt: TGTGCCAGCAGCTTCTTAGCGGGAAAGTGGGCAGATACGCAGTATTTT

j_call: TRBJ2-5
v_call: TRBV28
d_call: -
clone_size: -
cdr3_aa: CASTQSQETQYF
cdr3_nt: TGTGCCAGTACACAGTCCCAAGAGACCCAGTACTTC

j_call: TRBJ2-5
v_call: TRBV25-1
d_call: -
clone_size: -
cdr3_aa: CASSERLGGETQYF
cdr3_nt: TGTGCCAGCAGTGAAAGACTCGGAGGAGAGACCCAGTACTTC

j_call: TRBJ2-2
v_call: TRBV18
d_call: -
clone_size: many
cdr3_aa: CASSPRPHTGELFF
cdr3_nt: TGTGCCAGCTCACCTAGACCGCACACCGGGGAGCTGTTTTTT